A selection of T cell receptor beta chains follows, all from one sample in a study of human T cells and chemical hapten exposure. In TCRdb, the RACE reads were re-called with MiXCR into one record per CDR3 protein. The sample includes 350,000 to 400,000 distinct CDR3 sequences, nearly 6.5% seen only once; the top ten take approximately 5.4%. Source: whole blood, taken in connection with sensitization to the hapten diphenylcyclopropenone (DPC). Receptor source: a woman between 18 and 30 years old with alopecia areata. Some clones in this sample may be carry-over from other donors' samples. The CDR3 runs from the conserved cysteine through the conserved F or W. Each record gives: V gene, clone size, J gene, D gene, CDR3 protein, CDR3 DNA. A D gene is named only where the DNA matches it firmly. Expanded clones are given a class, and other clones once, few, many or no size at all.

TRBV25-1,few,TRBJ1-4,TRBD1,CASQDRVGINEKLFF,TGTGCCAGCCAGGACAGGGTTGGTATAAATGAAAAACTGTTTTTT
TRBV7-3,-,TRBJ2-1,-,CASSVGHNNEQFF,TGTGCCAGCAGCGTAGGACACAACAATGAGCAGTTCTTC
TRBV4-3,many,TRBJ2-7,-,CASSQDPETTYEQYF,TGCGCCAGCAGCCAAGATCCGGAGACAACGTACGAGCAGTACTTC
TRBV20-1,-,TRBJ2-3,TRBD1,CSARVTTGADTQYF,TGCAGTGCTAGAGTTACCACAGGGGCTGATACGCAGTATTTT
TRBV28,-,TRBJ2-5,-,CASSLMVHTRGVETQYF,TGTGCCAGCAGTTTGATGGTACACACCCGGGGCGTGGAGACCCAGTACTTC
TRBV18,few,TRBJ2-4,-,CASSAKRANSLAKNIQYF,TGTGCCAGCTCTGCTAAAAGAGCGAACTCACTAGCCAAAAACATTCAGTACTTC
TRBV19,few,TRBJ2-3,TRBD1,CASSFLDRAGDTQYF,TGTGCCAGTAGTTTCCTAGACAGGGCTGGAGATACGCAGTATTTT
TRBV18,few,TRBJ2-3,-,CASSPGLLSFTDTQYF,TGTGCCAGCTCACCCGGGCTCCTATCCTTCACAGATACGCAGTATTTT
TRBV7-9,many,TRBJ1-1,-,CASSFGLNTEAFF,TGTGCCAGCAGTTTTGGGCTGAACACTGAAGCTTTCTTT
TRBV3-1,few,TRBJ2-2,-,CASSLKGGTGELFF,TGTGCCAGCAGCCTTAAAGGGGGCACCGGGGAGCTGTTTTTT
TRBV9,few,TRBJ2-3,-,CASSATTQPAGTQYF,TGTGCCAGCAGCGCCACTACCCAACCGGCCGGTACGCAGTATTTT
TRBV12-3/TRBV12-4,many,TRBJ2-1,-,CASTLGRHEQFF,TGTGCCAGCACCTTGGGGAGGCATGAGCAGTTCTTC
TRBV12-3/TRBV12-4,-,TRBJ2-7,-,CASSLLGGKYEQYF,TGTGCCAGCAGTCTCCTAGGGGGGAAGTACGAGCAGTACTTC
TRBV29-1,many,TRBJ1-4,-,CSGKENEKLFF,TGCAGCGGTAAGGAGAATGAAAAACTGTTTTTT
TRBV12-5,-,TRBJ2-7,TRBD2,CASGLPRTSGGSYEQYF,TGTGCTAGTGGTTTGCCCCGGACTAGCGGGGGGTCCTACGAGCAGTACTTC
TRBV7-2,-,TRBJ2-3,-,CASSARGPDTQYF,TGTGCCAGCAGCGCAAGGGGCCCAGATACGCAGTATTTT
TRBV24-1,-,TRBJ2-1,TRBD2,CATSEWVGGEQFF,TGTGCCACCAGTGAATGGGTCGGGGGGGAGCAGTTCTTC
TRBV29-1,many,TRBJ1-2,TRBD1,CSVGQGINYGYTF,TGCAGCGTTGGACAGGGCATAAACTATGGCTACACCTTC
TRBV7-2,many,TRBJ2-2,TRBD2,CASRSGGSTGELFF,TGTGCCAGCAGGTCGGGGGGGAGCACCGGGGAGCTGTTTTTT
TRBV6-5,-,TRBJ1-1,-,CASRRGVREGWSTEAFF,TGTGCCAGCCGGCGCGGGGTCCGGGAAGGGTGGAGCACTGAAGCTTTCTTT
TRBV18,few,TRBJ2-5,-,CASSERQTSQETQYF,TGTGCCAGCTCAGAACGACAAACATCTCAAGAGACCCAGTACTTC
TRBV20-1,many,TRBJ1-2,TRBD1,CSARDGQGRGGYTF,TGCAGTGCTAGGGACGGACAGGGCCGCGGTGGCTACACCTTC
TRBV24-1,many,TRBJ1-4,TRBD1,CATSDLDRGREKLFF,TGTGCCACCAGTGATTTGGACAGGGGGCGTGAAAAACTGTTTTTT
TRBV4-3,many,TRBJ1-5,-,CASSQQTDTNQPQHF,TGCGCCAGCAGCCAGCAGACGGATACCAATCAGCCCCAGCATTTT
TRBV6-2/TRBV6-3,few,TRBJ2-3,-,CASSYSRLVGDTQYF,TGTGCCAGCAGTTACTCGAGGTTGGTTGGGGATACGCAGTATTTT
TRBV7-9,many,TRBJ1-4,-,CASSLASGFRDEKLFF,TGTGCCAGCAGCTTAGCCTCAGGGTTTCGTGATGAAAAACTGTTTTTT
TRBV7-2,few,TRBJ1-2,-,CASSPAGVNYGYTF,TGTGCCAGCAGCCCCGCAGGGGTTAACTATGGCTACACCTTC
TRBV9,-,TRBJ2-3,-,CASSVVSTDTQYF,TGTGCCAGCAGCGTAGTCAGCACAGATACGCAGTATTTT
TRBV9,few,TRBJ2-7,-,CASSVVYEQYF,TGTGCCAGCAGCGTAGTGTACGAGCAGTACTTC
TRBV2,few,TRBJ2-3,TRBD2,CASSEGLAMGDTQYF,TGTGCCAGCAGTGAAGGACTAGCGATGGGAGATACGCAGTATTTT
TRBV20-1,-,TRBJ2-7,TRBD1,CSAREGQGSGEQYF,TGCAGTGCTAGAGAAGGACAGGGGTCGGGAGAGCAGTACTTC
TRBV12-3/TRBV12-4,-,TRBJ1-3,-,CASRPGPSGNTIYF,TGTGCCAGCAGGCCAGGGCCCTCTGGAAACACCATATATTTT
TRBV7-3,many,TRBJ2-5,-,CASSFARDETQYF,TGTGCCAGCAGCTTCGCTAGGGACGAGACCCAGTACTTC
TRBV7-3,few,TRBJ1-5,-,CASSYNFYQPQHF,TGTGCCAGCTCTTATAATTTTTATCAGCCCCAGCATTTT
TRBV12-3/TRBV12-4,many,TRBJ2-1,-,CASSLIYNEQFF,TGTGCCAGCAGTTTAATCTACAATGAGCAGTTCTTC
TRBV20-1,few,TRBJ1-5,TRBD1,CSAVTGGTDQPQHF,TGCAGTGCGGTTACGGGCGGGACAGATCAGCCCCAGCATTTT
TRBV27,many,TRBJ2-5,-,CASSLNRGQETQYF,TGTGCCAGCAGTTTAAATAGGGGCCAAGAGACCCAGTACTTC
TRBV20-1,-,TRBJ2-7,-,CSARVGGEQYF,TGCAGTGCTCGTGTGGGGGGCGAGCAGTACTTC